These T cell receptor beta chains were read from a single sample in a study of blood T cell repertoires in COVID-19. Profiling relied on immunoSEQ multiplex PCR, and the TCRdb table lists in-frame clones only, not all of them. The sample lists roughly 250,000 clones, about 88% occurring once. The sequencing input was peripheral blood. The receptor set was obtained from a woman between 35 and 50 years old who had recovered from COVID-19. Each CDR3 is given with its conserved first and last residue. The order of the fields is D gene, clone size, J gene, V gene, CDR3 DNA, CDR3 protein. The D gene is left open where the match is weak. Where a row states a size, it is once, few, many or the class of an expanded clone; other rows omit it.

- - TRBJ1-2 TRBV19 TGTGCCAGTAGTATAGTTACACAGGGTTTTGGCTACACCTTC CASSIVTQGFGYTF
- - TRBJ2-3 TRBV5-1 TGCGCCAGCAGCTTTACGCCCGAGGATACGCAGTATTTT CASSFTPEDTQYF
- - TRBJ2-1 TRBV18 TGTGCCAGCTCATCCTTGAGGGATTACAATGAGCAGTTCTTC CASSSLRDYNEQFF
- - TRBJ1-2 TRBV3-1/TRBV3-2 TGTGCCAGCAGCCATGGCCGACAAGCAGGCTATGGCTACACCTTC CASSHGRQAGYGYTF
- - TRBJ2-7 TRBV30 TGTGCCTGGAGGGATGGGTTAGCCGAGCAGTACTTC CAWRDGLAEQYF
TRBD2 - TRBJ2-3 TRBV27 TGTGCCAGCAGTTTAAACGGCGGGAGGGGAGGAGATACGCAGTATTTT CASSLNGGRGGDTQYF
- - TRBJ2-2 TRBV7-2 TGTGCCAGCAGCTCGCGGACAGAGGGCGGGGAGCTGTTTTTT CASSSRTEGGELFF
- - TRBJ1-4 TRBV5-1 TGCGCCAGCAGCTTGTTTCCGGGTACTAATGAAAAACTGTTTTTT CASSLFPGTNEKLFF
- - TRBJ1-2 TRBV28 TGTGCCAGCACCGACGGAGGGGTGCAACGCTATGGCTACACCTTC CASTDGGVQRYGYTF
TRBD1 - TRBJ2-3 TRBV19 TGTGCCAGTAGCCCTCTCCGGACAGGTTATTTTGCAGATACGCAGTATTTT CASSPLRTGYFADTQYF
TRBD1 once TRBJ1-2 TRBV15 TGTGCCACCAGCAGAGAGAGCAGGGGGTTAAACTATGGCTACACCTTC CATSRESRGLNYGYTF
TRBD2 few TRBJ2-7 TRBV4-1 TGCGCCAGCAGCCAAGATCGAGGCGGGAGGAGACCCTACGAGCAGTACTTC CASSQDRGGRRPYEQYF
TRBD2 - TRBJ2-7 TRBV6-2/TRBV6-3 TGTGCCAGCAGTACTACTAGCGGGGGAGCCTACGAGCAGTACTTC CASSTTSGGAYEQYF
- - TRBJ2-1 TRBV19 TGTGCCAGTAGTATTCAAGCGGGCGCTAACAATGAGCAGTTCTTC CASSIQAGANNEQFF
TRBD1 - TRBJ2-7 TRBV6-6 TGTGCCAGCAGTCCCCCGGGACAGACTTACGAGCAGTACTTC CASSPPGQTYEQYF
- - TRBJ1-1 TRBV11-3 TGTGCCAGCAGCTCCTACAGAGGGGGAGAAGCTTTCTTT CASSSYRGGEAFF
- - TRBJ2-7 TRBV28 TGTGCCAGCAGTCTGGGGAGCTCCTTCCTGCAGTACTTC CASSLGSSFLQYF
TRBD1 - TRBJ1-2 TRBV4-2 TGTGCCAGCAGCCAACTAGTTACGCGGGACAGATCTAACTATGGCTACACCTTC CASSQLVTRDRSNYGYTF
- few TRBJ2-1 TRBV29-1 TGCAGCGCCTTCCACAATGAGCAGTTCTTC CSAFHNEQFF
- - TRBJ1-3 TRBV19 TGTGCCAGTAGTCTCTCGGACAGCCCATACCCTGGAAACACCATATATTTT CASSLSDSPYPGNTIYF
TRBD1 - TRBJ1-4 TRBV7-9 TGTGCCAGCAGCTTGAGGGGGCCCCCTGAACAAAAACTGTTTTTT CASSLRGPPEQKLFF
TRBD1 - TRBJ1-4 TRBV18 TGTGCCAGCTCACCGAAGCCCGGGACAGGGGATGAAAAACTGTTTTTT CASSPKPGTGDEKLFF
TRBD1 - TRBJ1-2 TRBV28 TGTGCCAGCGGCCTCCCCGGGACAGCGGCCTCGTTC CASGLPGTAASF
TRBD1 - TRBJ2-7 TRBV4-3 TGCGCCAGCAGCCAGACGACAGGGGGGACCTACGAGCAGTACTTC CASSQTTGGTYEQYF
TRBD2 once TRBJ2-5 TRBV4-3 TGCGCCAGCAGCCGAGACCCCCCCTCTAGCGGGAGTTTTATGGCGGCTCGGGAGACCCAGTACTTC CASSRDPPSSGSFMAARETQYF
- - TRBJ1-1 TRBV9 TGTGCCAACCGACTTGAAGCTTTCTTT CANRLEAFF
TRBD1 - TRBJ2-1 TRBV30 TGTGCCTGGAGTGGGACAGGGGGGCGCAATGAGCAGTTCTTC CAWSGTGGRNEQFF
TRBD1 - TRBJ1-5 TRBV30 TGTGCCTGGAGTGGACCCCCCACAACAGGGGTCAATCAGCCCCAGCATTTT CAWSGPPTTGVNQPQHF
- - TRBJ1-2 TRBV5-6 TGTGCCAGCAGCTTGGCAGGGGCCAACTATGGCTACACCTTC CASSLAGANYGYTF
- few TRBJ2-1 TRBV6-5 TGTGCCAGCAGTTACAATCTAGCCGAGAGCAATGAGCAGTTCTTC CASSYNLAESNEQFF
- - TRBJ1-4 TRBV3-1/TRBV3-2 TGTGCCAGCAGCCCCGGAGGGACGATTTGGGAAAAACTGTTTTTT CASSPGGTIWEKLFF
TRBD1 - TRBJ2-7 TRBV11-3 TGTGCCAGCAGCTTAGCGTTGGACAGGATTACAGGGGTCTACGAGCAGTACTTC CASSLALDRITGVYEQYF
TRBD1 - TRBJ1-3 TRBV19 TGTGCCAGTACCTTGGACAGGGGGCCTGGAAACACCATATATTTT CASTLDRGPGNTIYF
TRBD1 - TRBJ1-2 TRBV7-2 TGTGCCAGCAGCTTAGGGGACAGAAACTATGGCTACACCTTC CASSLGDRNYGYTF
TRBD1 - TRBJ2-7 TRBV28 TGTGCCAGCAGTCCCCGGGACAGACTTCCTAGCTGGTACGAGCAGTACTTC CASSPRDRLPSWYEQYF
TRBD1 - TRBJ1-2 TRBV27 TGTGCCAGCAGTTTAAACAGGGGCTATGGCTACACCTTC CASSLNRGYGYTF
TRBD1 - TRBJ1-2 TRBV28 TGTGCCAGCAGTTCCCGGGGAGGCGGGACAGGGAATTCGGCTAACTATGGCTACACCTTC CASSSRGGGTGNSANYGYTF
- - TRBJ2-2 TRBV18 TGTGCCAGCTCACCCACTCCCGGGGAGCTGTTTTTT CASSPTPGELFF
TRBD1 few TRBJ1-6 TRBV7-2 TGTGCCAGCAGCTACCAGAGACAGGGCTATAGCTCCTATAATTCACCCCTCCACTTT CASSYQRQGYSSYNSPLHF
- - TRBJ1-2 TRBV2 TGTGCCAGCTGGGGCCGGATCGCAACTAACTATGGCTACACCTTC CASWGRIATNYGYTF
TRBD2 - TRBJ2-5 TRBV5-5 TGTGCCAGCAGCAGAGGGACTAGCGGGGGCCAAGAGACCCAGTACTTC CASSRGTSGGQETQYF
TRBD2 - TRBJ2-1 TRBV4-3 TGCGCCAGCAGCCAAGATCTGCGGGGGGGTCTCAATGAGCAGTTCTTC CASSQDLRGGLNEQFF
TRBD2 - TRBJ2-3 TRBV6-5 TGTGCCAGCAGTTCCGGGGTAGCGGGAGTAGGAGATACGCAGTATTTT CASSSGVAGVGDTQYF
TRBD2 - TRBJ2-3 TRBV9 TGTGCCAGCAGCGCCTGGGGCGGGAGTGGGGATACGCAGTATTTT CASSAWGGSGDTQYF
- once TRBJ2-1 TRBV12-3/TRBV12-4 TGTGCCAGCAGTTTTTACAGCATAAATGAGCAGTTCTTC CASSFYSINEQFF
- - TRBJ2-7 TRBV6-5 TGTGCCAGCAGTAGGGACTCCCCCGCCGAGCAGTACTTC CASSRDSPAEQYF
- - TRBJ1-4 TRBV25-1 TGTGCCAGCAGTGCCAGGGGTGGTCGATATGAAAAACTGTTTTTT CASSARGGRYEKLFF
TRBD1 - TRBJ1-2 TRBV6-2/TRBV6-3 TGTGCCAGCAGCCCGACAGGGCGGCTCGGTGGCTACACCTTC CASSPTGRLGGYTF
- - TRBJ2-5 TRBV5-1 TGCGCCAGCAGCGGAGGACTCTTATCCCAAGAGACCCAGTACTTC CASSGGLLSQETQYF
- - TRBJ2-2 TRBV7-8 TGTGCCAGCAGCTTCGAGGGTTTCACCGGGGAGCTGTTTTTT CASSFEGFTGELFF
TRBD1 few TRBJ2-2 TRBV7-2 TGTGCCAGCAGCTCTACAGGGGTCAGGGAGCTGTTTTTT CASSSTGVRELFF
- - TRBJ1-2 TRBV9 TGTGCCAGCAGCGGGACTGCCTCACCCACCTTC CASSGTASPTF
- - TRBJ2-1 TRBV30 TGTGCCTGGAGTGTACAGGACAATGAGCAGTTCTTC CAWSVQDNEQFF
- once TRBJ2-1 TRBV9 TGTGCCAGCAGCCCCCTGGCGGCCACCAATGAGCAGTTCTTC CASSPLAATNEQFF
- - TRBJ2-1 TRBV6-1 TGTGCCAGCAGTGAAGCGTCCATCGGTGAGCAGTTCTTC CASSEASIGEQFF
- - TRBJ1-3 TRBV6-2/TRBV6-3 TGTGCCAGCAGTTACCCCAGCCCCTTCAGGAGGGACTCTGGAAACACCATATATTTT CASSYPSPFRRDSGNTIYF
TRBD1 once TRBJ1-2 TRBV6-1 TGTGCCAGCAGTGAAGGGGCAGGGGGGTTCTATGGCTACACCTTC CASSEGAGGFYGYTF
TRBD1 - TRBJ2-7 TRBV5-4 TGTGCCAGCAGCGCCGGACAGGTTCCTAACGAGCAGTACTTC CASSAGQVPNEQYF